Only a few counts were recorded for the clone carrying this TCR beta chain. This sample stems from a study of regulatory T cells in long-lasting Graves disease. Deletions cut 0 bases from V and 6 bases from J, with 6 bases between. CDR1 and CDR2 from the germline V gene are LGHDT and YNNKEL (reference sequence). The CDR3 is made up of 13 amino acids. The time point here: newly diagnosed GD, antithyroid drugs for less than 3 months. Preparation of the TCR library used RNA extracted from PBMCs. For TCR beta, libraries came from iRepertoire HTBI primers and Arm-PCR of CDR3 regions. TCRdb re-derived calls from the multiplex PCR reads in MiXCR, one entry per CDR3 protein. Counted here are around 450,000 distinct CDR3 sequences, 15% occurring once; the ten biggest clones make up about 7.8%. Separately, the same data were catalogued under a study of T cells in Graves' hyperthyroidism and ophthalmopathy.

The material was peripheral blood mononuclear cells (PBMCs), obtained at new diagnosis, from a patient treated with antithyroid drugs. This TCR derives from a middle-aged woman with Graves disease. The V gene is TRBV3-1, the J gene TRBJ2-1; D unclear. The CDR3 loop is CASSQDLSNEQFF. The DNA for the CDR3 is TGTGCCAGCAGCCAAGATTTAAGCAATGAGCAGTTCTTC.